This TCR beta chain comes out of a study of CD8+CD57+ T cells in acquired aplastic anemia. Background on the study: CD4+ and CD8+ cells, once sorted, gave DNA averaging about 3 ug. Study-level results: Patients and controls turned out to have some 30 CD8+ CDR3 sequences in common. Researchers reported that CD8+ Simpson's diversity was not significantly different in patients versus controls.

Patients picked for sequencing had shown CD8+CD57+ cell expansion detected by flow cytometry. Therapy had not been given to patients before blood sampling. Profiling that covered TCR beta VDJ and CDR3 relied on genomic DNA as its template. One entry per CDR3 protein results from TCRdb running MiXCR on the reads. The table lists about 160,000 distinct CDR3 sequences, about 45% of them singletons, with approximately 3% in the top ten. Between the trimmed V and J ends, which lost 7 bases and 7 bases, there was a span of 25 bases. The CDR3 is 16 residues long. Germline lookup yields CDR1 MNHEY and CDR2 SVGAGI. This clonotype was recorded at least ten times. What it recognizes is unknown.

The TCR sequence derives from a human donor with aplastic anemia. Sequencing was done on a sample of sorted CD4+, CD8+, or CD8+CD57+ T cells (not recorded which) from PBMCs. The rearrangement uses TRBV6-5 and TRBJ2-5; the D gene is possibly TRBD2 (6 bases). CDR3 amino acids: CASNSGVGVGTRTQYF. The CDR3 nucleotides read TGTGCCAGCAATTCGGGGGTAGGGGTTGGGACGCGGACCCAGTACTTC.